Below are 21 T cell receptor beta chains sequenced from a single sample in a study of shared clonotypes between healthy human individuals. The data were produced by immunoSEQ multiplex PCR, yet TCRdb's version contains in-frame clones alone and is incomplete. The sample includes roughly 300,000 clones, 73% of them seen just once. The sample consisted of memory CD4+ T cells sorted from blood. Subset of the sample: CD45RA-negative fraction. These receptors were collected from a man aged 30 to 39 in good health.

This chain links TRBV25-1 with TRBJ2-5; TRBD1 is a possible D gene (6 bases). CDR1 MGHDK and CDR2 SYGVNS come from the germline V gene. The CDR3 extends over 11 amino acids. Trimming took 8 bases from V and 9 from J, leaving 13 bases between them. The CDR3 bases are TGTGCCAGCTTTTCGAAGGGGGCCCAGTACTTC. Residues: CASFSKGAQYF.

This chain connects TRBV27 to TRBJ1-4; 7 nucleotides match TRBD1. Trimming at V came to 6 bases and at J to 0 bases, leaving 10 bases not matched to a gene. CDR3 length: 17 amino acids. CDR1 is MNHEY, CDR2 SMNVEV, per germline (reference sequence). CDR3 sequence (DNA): TGTGCCAGCAGATCACAGGGGATCGGTTCAACTAATGAAAAACTGTTTTTT. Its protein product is CASRSQGIGSTNEKLFF.

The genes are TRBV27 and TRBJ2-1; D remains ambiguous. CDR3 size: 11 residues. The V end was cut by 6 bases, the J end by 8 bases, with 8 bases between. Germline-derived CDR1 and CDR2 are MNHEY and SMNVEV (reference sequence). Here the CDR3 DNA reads TGTGCCAGCAGCTTACGGGATGAGCAGTTCTTC. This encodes CASSLRDEQFF.

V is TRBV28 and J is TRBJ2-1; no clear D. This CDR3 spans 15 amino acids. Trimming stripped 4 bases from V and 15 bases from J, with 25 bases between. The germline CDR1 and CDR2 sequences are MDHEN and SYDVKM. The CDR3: CASSYTHGKQPDPFF. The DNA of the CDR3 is TGTGCCAGCAGTTACACCCACGGAAAGCAACCCGACCCGTTCTTC.

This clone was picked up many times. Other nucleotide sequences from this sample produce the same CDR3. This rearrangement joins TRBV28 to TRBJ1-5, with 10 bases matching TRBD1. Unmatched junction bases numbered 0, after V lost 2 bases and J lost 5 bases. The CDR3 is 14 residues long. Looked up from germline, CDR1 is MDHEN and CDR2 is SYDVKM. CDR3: CASSLDRGHQPQHF. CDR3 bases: TGTGCCAGCAGTTTAGACAGGGGGCATCAGCCCCAGCATTTT.

CDR3 coding DNA: TGTGCCAGCTCAGGATCAACAGGGGATAATCAGCCCCAGCATTTT. Translation gives CASSGSTGDNQPQHF. The chain has TRBV18 and TRBJ1-5; 7 bases line up with TRBD1. The ends lost 5 bases at V and 4 bases at J; junction bases unmatched: 8. This CDR3 has 15 residues. Germline V gives CDR1 KGHSH, CDR2 LQKENI.

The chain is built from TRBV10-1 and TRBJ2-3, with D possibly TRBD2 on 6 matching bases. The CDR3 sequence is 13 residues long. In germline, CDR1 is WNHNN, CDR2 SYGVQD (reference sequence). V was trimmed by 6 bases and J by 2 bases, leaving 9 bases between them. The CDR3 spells CASSRDSTDTQYF. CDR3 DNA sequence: TGCGCCAGCAGCCGGGACTCCACAGATACGCAGTATTTT.

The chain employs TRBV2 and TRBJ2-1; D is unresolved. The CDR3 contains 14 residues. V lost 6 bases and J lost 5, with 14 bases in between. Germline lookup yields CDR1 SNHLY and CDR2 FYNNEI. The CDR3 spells CASSQPLRNNEQFF. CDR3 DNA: TGTGCCAGCAGCCAACCTCTAAGAAACAATGAGCAGTTCTTC.

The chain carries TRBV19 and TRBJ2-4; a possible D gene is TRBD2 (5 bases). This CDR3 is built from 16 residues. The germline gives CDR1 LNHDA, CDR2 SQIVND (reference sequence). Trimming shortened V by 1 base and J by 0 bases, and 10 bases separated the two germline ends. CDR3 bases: TGTGCCAGTAGTATAGGTTTAGCGTTAGCCAAAAACATTCAGTACTTC. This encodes CASSIGLALAKNIQYF.

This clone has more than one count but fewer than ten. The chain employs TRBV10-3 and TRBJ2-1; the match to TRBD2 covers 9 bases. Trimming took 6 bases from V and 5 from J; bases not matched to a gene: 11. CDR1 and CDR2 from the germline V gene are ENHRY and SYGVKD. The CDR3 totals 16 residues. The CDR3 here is CAISPGPAGGNNEQFF. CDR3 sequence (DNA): TGTGCCATCAGCCCAGGGCCAGCGGGAGGAAACAATGAGCAGTTCTTC.

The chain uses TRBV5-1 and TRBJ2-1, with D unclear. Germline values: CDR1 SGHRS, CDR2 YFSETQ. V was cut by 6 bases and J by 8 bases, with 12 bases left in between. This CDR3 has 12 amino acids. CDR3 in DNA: TGCGCCAGCACCCGCGAACGGGATGAGCAGTTCTTC. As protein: CASTRERDEQFF.

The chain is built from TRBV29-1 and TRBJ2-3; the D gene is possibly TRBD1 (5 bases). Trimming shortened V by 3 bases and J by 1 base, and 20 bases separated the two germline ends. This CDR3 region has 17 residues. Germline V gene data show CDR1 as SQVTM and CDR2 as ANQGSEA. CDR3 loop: CSVDGWGGGIGTDTQYF. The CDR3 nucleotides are TGCAGCGTTGATGGGTGGGGCGGTGGGATTGGCACAGATACGCAGTATTTT.

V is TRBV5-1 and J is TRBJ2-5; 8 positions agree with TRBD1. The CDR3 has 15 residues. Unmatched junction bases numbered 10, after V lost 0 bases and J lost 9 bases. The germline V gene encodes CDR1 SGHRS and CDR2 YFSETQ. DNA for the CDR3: TGCGCCAGCAGCTTGGCCCCGGGACAGGTAGATTCCCAGTACTTC. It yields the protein CASSLAPGQVDSQYF.

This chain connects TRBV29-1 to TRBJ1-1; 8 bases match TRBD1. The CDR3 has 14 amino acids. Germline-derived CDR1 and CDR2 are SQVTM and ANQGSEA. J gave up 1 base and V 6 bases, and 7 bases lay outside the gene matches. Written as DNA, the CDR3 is TGCAGCGTAAATCCAGGACAGGGGAACACTGAAGCTTTCTTT. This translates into CSVNPGQGNTEAFF.

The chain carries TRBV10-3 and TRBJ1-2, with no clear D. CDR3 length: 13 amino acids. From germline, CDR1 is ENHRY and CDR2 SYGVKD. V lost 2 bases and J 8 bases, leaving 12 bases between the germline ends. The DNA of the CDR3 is TGTGCCATCAGTGAGATGAATAGAGACGGCTACACCTTC. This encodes CAISEMNRDGYTF.

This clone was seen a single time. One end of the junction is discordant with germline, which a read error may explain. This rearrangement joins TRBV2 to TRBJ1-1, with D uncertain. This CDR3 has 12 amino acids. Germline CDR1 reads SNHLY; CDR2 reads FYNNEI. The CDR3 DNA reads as TGTGCCAACAGTGAAAGAGGCAGAGGAGCTTTCTTT. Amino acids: CANSERGRGAFF.

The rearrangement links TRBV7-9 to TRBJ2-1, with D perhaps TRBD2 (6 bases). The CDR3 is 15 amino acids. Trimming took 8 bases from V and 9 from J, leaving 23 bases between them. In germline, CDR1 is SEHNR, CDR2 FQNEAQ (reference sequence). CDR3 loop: CASVPARDPGGEQFF. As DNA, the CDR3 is TGTGCCAGCGTTCCGGCCCGGGACCCCGGGGGTGAGCAGTTCTTC.

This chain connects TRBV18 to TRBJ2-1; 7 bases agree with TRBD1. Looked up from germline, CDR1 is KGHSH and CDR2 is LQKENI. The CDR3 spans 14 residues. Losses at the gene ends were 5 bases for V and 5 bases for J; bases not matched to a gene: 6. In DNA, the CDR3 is TGTGCCAGCTCAAATCCGGGACAGAACAATGAGCAGTTCTTC. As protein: CASSNPGQNNEQFF. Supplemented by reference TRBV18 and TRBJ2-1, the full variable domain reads NAGVMQNPRHLVRRRGQEARLRCSPMKGHSHVYWYRQLPEEGLKFMVYLQKENIIDESGMPKERFSAEFPKEGPSILRIQQVVRGDSAAYFCASSNPGQNNEQFFGPGTRLTVL.

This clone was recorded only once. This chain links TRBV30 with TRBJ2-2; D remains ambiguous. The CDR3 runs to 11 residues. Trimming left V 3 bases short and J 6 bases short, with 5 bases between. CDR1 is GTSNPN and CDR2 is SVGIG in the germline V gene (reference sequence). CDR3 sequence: CAWRRPGELFF. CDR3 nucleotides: TGTGCCTGGAGGCGTCCCGGGGAGCTGTTTTTT. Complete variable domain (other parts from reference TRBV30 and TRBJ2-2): SQTIHQWPATLVQPVGSPLSLECTVEGTSNPNLYWYRQAAGRGLQLLFYSVGIGQISSEVPQNLSASRPQDRQFILSSKKLLLSDSGFYLCAWRRPGELFFGEGSRLTVL.

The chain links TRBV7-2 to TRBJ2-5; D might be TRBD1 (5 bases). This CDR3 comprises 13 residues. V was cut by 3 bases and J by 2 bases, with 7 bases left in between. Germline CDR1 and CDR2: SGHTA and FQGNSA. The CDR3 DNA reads TGTGCCAGCAGCTTGCACAGGCAAGAGACCCAGTACTTC. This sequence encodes CASSLHRQETQYF.

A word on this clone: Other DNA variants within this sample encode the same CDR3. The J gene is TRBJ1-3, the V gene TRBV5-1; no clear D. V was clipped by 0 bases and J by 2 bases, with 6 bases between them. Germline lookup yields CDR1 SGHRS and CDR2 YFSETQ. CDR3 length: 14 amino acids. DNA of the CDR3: TGCGCCAGCAGCTTGGTAGGCACTGGAAACACCATATATTTT. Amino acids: CASSLVGTGNTIYF.